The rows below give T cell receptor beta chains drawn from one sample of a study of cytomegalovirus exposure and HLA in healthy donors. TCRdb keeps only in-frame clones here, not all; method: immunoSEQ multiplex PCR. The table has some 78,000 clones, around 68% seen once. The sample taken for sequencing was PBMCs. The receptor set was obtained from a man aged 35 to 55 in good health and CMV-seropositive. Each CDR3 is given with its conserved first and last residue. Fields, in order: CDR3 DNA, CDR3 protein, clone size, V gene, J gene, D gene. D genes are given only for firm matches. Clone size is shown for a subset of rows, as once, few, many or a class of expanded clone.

cdr3_nt: TGCGCCAGCAGTAGACAGGGGCCCACCTACGAGCAGTACTTC
cdr3_aa: CASSRQGPTYEQYF
clone_size: -
v_call: TRBV10-2
j_call: TRBJ2-7
d_call: TRBD1

cdr3_nt: TGTGCCAGCAGTTCCACAGGGGGCACGGAGACCCAGTACTTC
cdr3_aa: CASSSTGGTETQYF
clone_size: -
v_call: TRBV27
j_call: TRBJ2-5
d_call: TRBD1

cdr3_nt: TGTGCCAGCAGCGGACCGGGGGCCCAGTACTTC
cdr3_aa: CASSGPGAQYF
clone_size: -
v_call: TRBV5-8
j_call: TRBJ2-5
d_call: -

cdr3_nt: TGCGCCAGCAGCCTTGGACAGGGGACGGGCTACACCTTC
cdr3_aa: CASSLGQGTGYTF
clone_size: -
v_call: TRBV5-1
j_call: TRBJ1-2
d_call: TRBD1

cdr3_nt: TGCGCCAGCAGCCCCCTCGGTGATACGCAGTATTTT
cdr3_aa: CASSPLGDTQYF
clone_size: -
v_call: TRBV10-1
j_call: TRBJ2-3
d_call: -

cdr3_nt: TGTGCCAGCAACGAACAGGGGGCCCTTAACACTGAAGCTTTCTTT
cdr3_aa: CASNEQGALNTEAFF
clone_size: -
v_call: TRBV6-1
j_call: TRBJ1-1
d_call: TRBD1

cdr3_nt: TGTGCCAGTAGTATTAGTTCTTCTAGCTCCTACGAGCAGTACTTC
cdr3_aa: CASSISSSSSYEQYF
clone_size: many
v_call: TRBV19
j_call: TRBJ2-7
d_call: -

cdr3_nt: TGTGCCAGCAGCTTAGTGCAGGGCCTCTCCTACGAGCAGTACTTC
cdr3_aa: CASSLVQGLSYEQYF
clone_size: -
v_call: TRBV7-2
j_call: TRBJ2-7
d_call: -

cdr3_nt: TGTGCCAGCAGCCCTTCTATGAGAGTAATAGCGGGAGTGGCAGATACGCAGTATTTT
cdr3_aa: CASSPSMRVIAGVADTQYF
clone_size: -
v_call: TRBV9
j_call: TRBJ2-3
d_call: TRBD2

cdr3_nt: TGTGCCAGCAGCTTAGGCCAGGCCGGCTACGAGCAGTACTTC
cdr3_aa: CASSLGQAGYEQYF
clone_size: -
v_call: TRBV7-9
j_call: TRBJ2-7
d_call: -

cdr3_nt: TGTGCCAGCAGCCCTTCGAGGGGGCTGGAGACCCAGTACTTC
cdr3_aa: CASSPSRGLETQYF
clone_size: once
v_call: TRBV9
j_call: TRBJ2-5
d_call: TRBD1

cdr3_nt: TGTGCCAGCAGCGAATGGCTTACGACAGGGCCCAATCAGCCCCAGCATTTT
cdr3_aa: CASSEWLTTGPNQPQHF
clone_size: once
v_call: TRBV6-1
j_call: TRBJ1-5
d_call: TRBD1

cdr3_nt: TGCGCCAGCAGTGAACCGGGAATGGGAAACACCATATATTTT
cdr3_aa: CASSEPGMGNTIYF
clone_size: -
v_call: TRBV10-1
j_call: TRBJ1-3
d_call: -

cdr3_nt: TGTGCCAGCAGTTTGGGCAGGGGGTCGCCTTCCTACGAGCAGTACTTC
cdr3_aa: CASSLGRGSPSYEQYF
clone_size: once
v_call: TRBV28
j_call: TRBJ2-7
d_call: TRBD1

cdr3_nt: TGTGCCAGCAGTGGCCAGGCACCGTCTCTCAATGAGCAGTTCTTC
cdr3_aa: CASSGQAPSLNEQFF
clone_size: -
v_call: TRBV6-1
j_call: TRBJ2-1
d_call: -

cdr3_nt: TGTGCCAGCTCACGGGGACAGGATAGGAACACTGAAGCTTTCTTT
cdr3_aa: CASSRGQDRNTEAFF
clone_size: once
v_call: TRBV18
j_call: TRBJ1-1
d_call: TRBD1

cdr3_nt: TGTGCCAGCAGCCGCCCAGCAGCGGGAGGGAGCTCCTACAATGAGCAGTTCTTC
cdr3_aa: CASSRPAAGGSSYNEQFF
clone_size: -
v_call: TRBV7-2
j_call: TRBJ2-1
d_call: TRBD2

cdr3_nt: TGTGCCTGGAGCATAAGCTCCTACGGGCAGTACTTC
cdr3_aa: CAWSISSYGQYF
clone_size: -
v_call: TRBV30
j_call: TRBJ2-7
d_call: -

cdr3_nt: TGCGCCAGCAGCCAAGGCGGTCAAGTCTACAATGAGCAGTTCTTC
cdr3_aa: CASSQGGQVYNEQFF
clone_size: -
v_call: TRBV4-3
j_call: TRBJ2-1
d_call: -

cdr3_nt: TGTGCCAGCAGCCCCGGGACTAGCGCCTACGAGCAGTACTTC
cdr3_aa: CASSPGTSAYEQYF
clone_size: -
v_call: TRBV7-6
j_call: TRBJ2-7
d_call: TRBD2

cdr3_nt: TGTGCCAGCAGTTTGACTAGCGGGAGCTCCTACGAGCAGTACTTC
cdr3_aa: CASSLTSGSSYEQYF
clone_size: -
v_call: TRBV28
j_call: TRBJ2-7
d_call: TRBD2

cdr3_nt: TGCGCCAGCAGCTTGGAAAGACTGGACACCGGGGAGCTGTTTTTT
cdr3_aa: CASSLERLDTGELFF
clone_size: -
v_call: TRBV5-1
j_call: TRBJ2-2
d_call: -

cdr3_nt: TGTGCCAGCAGTCCCAGCGACGGGTTAAACATTCAGTACTTC
cdr3_aa: CASSPSDGLNIQYF
clone_size: -
v_call: TRBV28
j_call: TRBJ2-4
d_call: -

cdr3_nt: TGTGCCAGCTCCCCAGGGACTAGCGCATACAATGAGCAGTTCTTC
cdr3_aa: CASSPGTSAYNEQFF
clone_size: -
v_call: TRBV18
j_call: TRBJ2-1
d_call: TRBD2

cdr3_nt: TGCGCCAGCAGCCCCGGACAGGGGGCATATGGCTACACCTTC
cdr3_aa: CASSPGQGAYGYTF
clone_size: -
v_call: TRBV5-1
j_call: TRBJ1-2
d_call: TRBD1

cdr3_nt: TGCAGCGTTGAACTACAGGGGGGTTCTGAAGCTTTCTTT
cdr3_aa: CSVELQGGSEAFF
clone_size: -
v_call: TRBV29-1
j_call: TRBJ1-1
d_call: TRBD1

cdr3_nt: TGCGCCAGCAGCCTAATTCCGGGACAGATGAACACTGAAGCTTTCTTT
cdr3_aa: CASSLIPGQMNTEAFF
clone_size: -
v_call: TRBV5-1
j_call: TRBJ1-1
d_call: TRBD1

cdr3_nt: TGTGCCAGCAGCTTTTCACAGGGACCTAATGAGCAGTTCTTC
cdr3_aa: CASSFSQGPNEQFF
clone_size: -
v_call: TRBV7-2
j_call: TRBJ2-1
d_call: -

cdr3_nt: TGCGCCAGCAGCTTGGAATCCCAGGAGACCCAGTACTTC
cdr3_aa: CASSLESQETQYF
clone_size: -
v_call: TRBV5-1
j_call: TRBJ2-5
d_call: -

cdr3_nt: TGTGCCAGTAGTAGGAAGGGAGATAATTCACCCCTCCACTTT
cdr3_aa: CASSRKGDNSPLHF
clone_size: -
v_call: TRBV19
j_call: TRBJ1-6
d_call: -

cdr3_nt: TGTGCCAGCAGCTTATCCCGGGACAGGGAATACGAGCAGTACTTC
cdr3_aa: CASSLSRDREYEQYF
clone_size: -
v_call: TRBV11-3
j_call: TRBJ2-7
d_call: TRBD1

cdr3_nt: TGTGCCATCAGTGATGGACAGGGGCTACAAGAGACCCAGTACTTC
cdr3_aa: CAISDGQGLQETQYF
clone_size: few
v_call: TRBV10-3
j_call: TRBJ2-5
d_call: TRBD1

cdr3_nt: TGTGCCAGCAGCCCACTTGCCAACTCTGGAAACACCATATATTTT
cdr3_aa: CASSPLANSGNTIYF
clone_size: -
v_call: TRBV7-6
j_call: TRBJ1-3
d_call: -

cdr3_nt: TGCGCCAGCAGCCAAGCGACTAGCGGGAGAATTTCCGAGCAGTACTTC
cdr3_aa: CASSQATSGRISEQYF
clone_size: -
v_call: TRBV4-1
j_call: TRBJ2-7
d_call: TRBD2

cdr3_nt: TGTGCCAGCACCGGTGCGGGGAATACCGGGGAGCTGTTTTTT
cdr3_aa: CASTGAGNTGELFF
clone_size: few
v_call: TRBV7-3
j_call: TRBJ2-2
d_call: -

cdr3_nt: TGCGCCAGCAGCGCGCGCGGGGGCGGGGGCACCGGGGAGCTGTTTTTT
cdr3_aa: CASSARGGGGTGELFF
clone_size: -
v_call: TRBV5-1
j_call: TRBJ2-2
d_call: -

cdr3_nt: TGTGCCACCAGCACAAGGACAGTTTCTCATGGCTACACCTTC
cdr3_aa: CATSTRTVSHGYTF
clone_size: once
v_call: TRBV15
j_call: TRBJ1-2
d_call: -

cdr3_nt: TGTGCCAGTAGTCCGCGGAATCAGCCCCAGCATTTT
cdr3_aa: CASSPRNQPQHF
clone_size: -
v_call: TRBV19
j_call: TRBJ1-5
d_call: -

cdr3_nt: TGTGCCTGGACCGCGCTTAATACGCAGTATTTT
cdr3_aa: CAWTALNTQYF
clone_size: -
v_call: TRBV30
j_call: TRBJ2-3
d_call: -